These 21 T cell receptor beta chains share one sample of origin, sequenced in a study of post-analysis software for immune sequencing data (dated by TCRdb to about 2015). Points the paper makes about the study in general: Patients showed significantly higher frequencies than controls for roughly five TRBV segments, among them TRBV5-6, TRBV5-1 and TRBV20-1.

These TCRs' antigens remain unknown. Libraries were constructed by PCR. Sequencing was performed on an Illumina HiSeq 2500. To reduce PCR and sequencing biases, unique molecular identifiers were built into the TCR beta cDNA libraries. TCRdb passed the public sequencing reads through fastp at Q25 and MiXCR, retaining productive beta sequences. When rows share a CDR3 protein, they turn into one entry using the most common DNA and genes. The sample table shows under 900,000 distinct CDR3 sequences, and approximately 57% are seen once. The ten largest clonotypes hold 4.6% of the sample. The material sequenced was blood. The source is a girl between 5 and 17 years old with multiple sclerosis.

The chain recombines TRBV29-1 with TRBJ2-7; D possibly corresponds to TRBD2 (6 bases). The germline V gene encodes CDR1 SQVTM and CDR2 ANQGSEA. The CDR3 covers 12 residues. V was trimmed by 5 bases and J by 3 bases, leaving 11 bases between them. The CDR3 is CSVKGLSYEQYF. CDR3 DNA sequence: TGCAGCGTTAAGGGACTCAGCTACGAGCAGTACTTC.

The V gene is TRBV25-1, the J gene TRBJ1-4; tentative D call: TRBD1 (5 bases). Germline assignment: CDR1 MGHDK and CDR2 SYGVNS. CDR3 length equals 13 residues. Deletions cut 6 bases from V and 7 bases from J, with 12 bases between. The CDR3 bases are TGTGCCAGCAGGCCCCCCGGGACTGAAAAACTGTTTTTT. Translating gives CASRPPGTEKLFF.

The DNA for the CDR3 is TGCGCCAGCAGCTCCGCTCCCCCACTAGCGGGGGGGTCAGCTACGCAGTATTTT. Protein sequence: CASSSAPPLAGGSATQYF. The V call is TRBV5-1, the J call TRBJ2-3; the match to TRBD2 covers 13 bases. The V gene end was trimmed by 3 bases and the J gene end by 8 bases; junction bases not matched to a gene: 15. Per the germline V gene, CDR1 is SGHRS and CDR2 is YFSETQ. The CDR3 is 18 residues long.

The rearrangement uses TRBV7-9 and TRBJ2-3; TRBD2 agrees at 7 bases. Germline lookup yields CDR1 SEHNR and CDR2 FQNEAQ (reference sequence). The CDR3 consists of 13 residues. Unmatched junction bases numbered 5, after V lost 5 bases and J lost 6 bases. CDR3 in amino acids: CASSAPGGDTQYF. The CDR3 bases are TGTGCCAGCAGCGCCCCCGGGGGGGATACGCAGTATTTT. Full variable domain (missing parts from reference TRBV7-9 and TRBJ2-3): DTGVSQNPRHKITKRGQNVTFRCDPISEHNRLYWYRQTLGQGPEFLTYFQNEAQLEKSRLLSDRFSAERPKGSFSTLEIQRTEQGDSAMYLCASSAPGGDTQYFGPGTRLTVL.

The CDR3 sequence: CSVEDSWAKNIQYF. The CDR3 DNA reads as TGCAGCGTTGAAGATAGTTGGGCCAAAAACATTCAGTACTTC. This chain connects TRBV29-1 to TRBJ2-4, with D uncertain. Germline V gene data show CDR1 as SQVTM and CDR2 as ANQGSEA. The germline V and J ends were trimmed by 0 bases and 1 base, with 7 bases remaining between them. This CDR3 comprises 14 residues.

CDR3 DNA: TGCAGTGCTAGTGTGAGCTCCTACAATGAGCAGTTCTTC. It specifies CSASVSSYNEQFF. The chain has TRBV20-1 and TRBJ2-1; D gene ambiguous. Germline CDR1 and CDR2: DFQATT and SNEGSKA (reference sequence). Trimming took 3 bases from V and 0 from J, leaving 6 bases between them. The CDR3 totals 13 residues.

The chain combines TRBV18 with TRBJ2-7; D may be TRBD1 (7 bases). From germline, CDR1 is KGHSH and CDR2 LQKENI. The CDR3 is 15 residues long. V shed 4 bases and J shed 5 bases, with 18 bases lying between them. The CDR3 sequence: CASSHRQGKRDEQYF. The CDR3, as DNA: TGTGCCAGCTCACACCGACAGGGTAAGCGGGACGAGCAGTACTTC.

The sample holds one count of this clonotype. V is TRBV3-1 and J is TRBJ2-7; 11 bases fit TRBD2. The DNA end is a closer match to TRBJ2-5, so the J assignment may be wrong. This CDR3 has 16 residues. Germline-derived CDR1 and CDR2 are LGHDT and YNNKEL (reference sequence). In DNA form, the CDR3 reads TGTGCCAGCAGCCAGCCCCCTAGCGGGAGGAGGAAGACCCAGTACTTC. This gives the protein CASSQPPSGRRKTQYF.

This clonotype was counted only a few times. J is TRBJ1-2 and V is TRBV10-3, with a possible D match to TRBD1 (5 bases). Trimming took 6 bases from V and 0 from J, leaving 17 bases between them. From germline, CDR1 is ENHRY and CDR2 SYGVKD. The CDR3 extends over 16 amino acids. The CDR3 sequence is CAIRSPDSYTNYGYTF. The CDR3 DNA sequence: TGTGCCATCAGGAGCCCAGACAGTTATACTAACTATGGCTACACCTTC.

This sequence joins TRBV29-1 and TRBJ1-5, with D uncertain. This CDR3 is built from 13 residues. The germline V and J ends were trimmed by 6 bases and 5 bases, with 14 bases remaining between them. Germline CDR1 SQVTM, CDR2 ANQGSEA. DNA for the CDR3: TGCAGCGTATCGGGCTATGGGGATCAGCCCCAGCATTTT. Protein: CSVSGYGDQPQHF.

The chain joins TRBV20-1 to TRBJ2-3; TRBD1 matches at 7 bases. V was clipped by 1 base and J by 4 bases; unmatched bases: 8. The CDR3 covers 15 residues. Per the germline V gene, CDR1 is DFQATT and CDR2 is SNEGSKA (reference sequence). As DNA, the CDR3 is TGCAGTGCTAGAGCGAGACAGGGAAAATCAGATACGCAGTATTTT. It yields the protein CSARARQGKSDTQYF.

This clonotype was observed a single time. This chain joins TRBV29-1 and TRBJ1-1, with D possibly TRBD1 on 5 matching bases. The CDR3 extends over 13 amino acids. CDR1 and CDR2 (germline): SQVTM, ANQGSEA. Trimming removed 4 bases from V and 3 bases from J, with 12 bases in between. The CDR3: CSVGTSGYTEAFF. As DNA, the CDR3 is TGCAGCGTTGGAACCTCAGGGTACACTGAAGCTTTCTTT. Drawing the rest from reference TRBV29-1 and TRBJ1-1, the complete variable domain is SAVISQKPSRDICQRGTSLTIQCQVDSQVTMMFWYRQQPGQSLTLIATANQGSEATYESGFVIDKFPISRPNLTFSTLTVSNMSPEDSSIYLCSVGTSGYTEAFFGQGTRLTVV.

This chain joins TRBV6-5 and TRBJ2-6; unclear D gene. In germline, CDR1 is MNHEY, CDR2 SVGAGI. Trimming left V 6 bases short and J 2 bases short, with 14 bases between. The CDR3 has 16 amino acids. The CDR3 loop is CASSRSWAAGANVLTF. CDR3 nucleotide sequence: TGTGCCAGCAGCCGGTCCTGGGCGGCTGGGGCCAACGTCCTGACTTTC.

The CDR3 loop is CASSQRYINQPQHF. CDR3 DNA: TGTGCCAGCAGCCAAAGATACATCAATCAGCCCCAGCATTTT. The rearrangement uses TRBV9 and TRBJ1-5; no clear D gene. Germline CDR1 is SGDLS and CDR2 is YYNGEE. The ends were cut back, 4 bases at V and 3 bases at J, with 11 bases in the middle. This CDR3 has 14 residues.

This clonotype was counted only a few times. The rearrangement uses TRBV7-8 and TRBJ2-7; perhaps D is TRBD1 or TRBD2 (6 bases each). The germline V and J ends were trimmed by 2 bases and 2 bases, with 13 bases remaining between them. Germline V gene data show CDR1 as SGHVS and CDR2 as FQNEAQ. The CDR3 has 15 amino acids. Here the CDR3 DNA reads TGTGCCAGCAGCTTACGGGGGACATCCCCCTACGAGCAGTACTTC. Its translation is CASSLRGTSPYEQYF.

This clonotype was observed a few times. This chain links TRBV4-1 with TRBJ2-3; D not certain. Germline V gene lookup returns CDR1 MGHRA and CDR2 YSYEKL. The V end lost 0 bases, the J end lost 5 bases, and 12 bases lay between the germline ends. This CDR3 is 15 amino acids long. CDR3 in DNA: TGCGCCAGCAGCCAAGATGCGACCCCCGAAGATACGCAGTATTTT. Amino acid sequence: CASSQDATPEDTQYF.

CDR3 nucleotides: TGTGCCAGCAGACCTACGTGGGACAGGGACACAGATACGCAGTATTTT. Encoded protein: CASRPTWDRDTDTQYF. This chain connects TRBV6-5 to TRBJ2-3, with TRBD1 identical over 9 bases. This CDR3 region has 16 residues. With 6 bases clipped from V and 2 bases from J, the junction kept 9 bases outside the gene matches. CDR1 is MNHEY, CDR2 SVGAGI, per germline.

There are a few counts of this clonotype. This sequence joins TRBV4-1 and TRBJ2-7; D possibly corresponds to TRBD2 (5 bases). The germline gives CDR1 MGHRA, CDR2 YSYEKL. V shed 0 bases and J shed 1 base, with 10 bases lying between them. The CDR3 sequence is 15 residues long. In DNA form, the CDR3 reads TGCGCCAGCAGCCAAGAGGGTCGGGGATCCTACGAGCAGTACTTC. It encodes CASSQEGRGSYEQYF.

The rearrangement joins TRBV3-1 to TRBJ2-3; the D is unclear. From germline, CDR1 is LGHDT and CDR2 YNNKEL (reference sequence). Trimming removed 2 bases from V and 6 bases from J, with 15 bases in between. This CDR3 is built from 15 residues. The CDR3 here is CASSQNSLGMDTQYF. The DNA for the CDR3 is TGTGCCAGCAGCCAAAATTCGCTGGGAATGGATACGCAGTATTTT.

The chain employs TRBV3-1 and TRBJ2-7; 12 bases are shared with TRBD2. The junction had 4 bases not matched to a gene; V was cut back by 2 bases and J by 5 bases. The CDR3 sequence is 15 residues long. Germline lookup yields CDR1 LGHDT and CDR2 YNNKEL (reference sequence). The CDR3 reads CASSQLAGGPNEQYF. CDR3 in DNA: TGTGCCAGCAGCCAACTAGCGGGAGGGCCTAACGAGCAGTACTTC.

This chain links TRBV4-2 with TRBJ2-1; 7 nucleotides agree with TRBD2. Germline lookup yields CDR1 LGHNA and CDR2 YNFKEQ. V gave up 0 bases and J gave up 3 bases; unmatched junction bases: 8. This CDR3 is 17 amino acids long. The CDR3 sequence: CASSQEGSSGYYNEQFF. The CDR3 nucleotides read TGTGCCAGCAGCCAAGAGGGTTCTAGCGGCTACTACAATGAGCAGTTCTTC.